Reported below is one T cell receptor beta chain. MiXCR was run by TCRdb on the 5' RACE reads, yielding one entry per CDR3 protein. The profile shows some 450,000 distinct CDR3 sequences, 15% to 25% of them singletons. Germline assignment: CDR1 MNHEY and CDR2 SVGAGI. Trimming took off 2 bases at V and 6 bases at J, with 11 bases between the two ends. The CDR3 is 13 amino acids. This entry comes from a study of T-cell memory formation after mild COVID-19. The TCR originated in an adult woman who had mild COVID-19 (a few samples of this study predate the infection). Cell type and time point are not known. Sequenced: PBMCs or a T cell subset sorted from them (not recorded which). The rearrangement joins TRBV6-5 to TRBJ2-7; D might be TRBD2 (5 bases). The CDR3 here is CASSYRGWREQYF. CDR3 bases: TGTGCCAGCAGTTACCGCGGGTGGCGCGAGCAGTACTTC.